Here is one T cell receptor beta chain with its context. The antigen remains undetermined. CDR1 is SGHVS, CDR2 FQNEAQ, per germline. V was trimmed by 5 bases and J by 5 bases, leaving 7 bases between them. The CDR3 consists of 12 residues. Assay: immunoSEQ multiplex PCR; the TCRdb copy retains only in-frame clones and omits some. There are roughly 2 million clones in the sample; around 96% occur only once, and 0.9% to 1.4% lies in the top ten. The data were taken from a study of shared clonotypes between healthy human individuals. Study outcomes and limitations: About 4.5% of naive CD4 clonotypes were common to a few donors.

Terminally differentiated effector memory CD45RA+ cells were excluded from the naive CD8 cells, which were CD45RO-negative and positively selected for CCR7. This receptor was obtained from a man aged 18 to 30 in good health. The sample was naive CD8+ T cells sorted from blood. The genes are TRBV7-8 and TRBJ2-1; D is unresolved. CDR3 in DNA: TGTGCCAGCAGCCCAGGACACAATGAGCAGTTCTTC. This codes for CASSPGHNEQFF.